These 14 T cell receptor beta chains came from one sample sequenced in a study of blood T cells in healthy people across ages (dated by TCRdb to the mid-2010s). Libraries were built with 5' RACE. The listed sequencing device is Illumina HiSeq 2500. A second roughly 6 to 12 cycle PCR used a sample-barcoded 5' primer and a J-beta primer mix. TCRdb passed the public sequencing reads through fastp at Q25 and MiXCR, retaining productive beta sequences. Each CDR3 protein gets just one entry, which takes the most common genes and DNA from the rows behind it. The sample contains hundreds of thousands of distinct CDR3 sequences, 62% of them found a single time. The ten top clones hold 28% of the sample. The material sequenced was blood. These receptors came from a man aged 30-40 years in good health.

This clonotype has just one count. The junction and the germline gene differ at one end; a read error may be behind it. The chain links TRBV20-1 to TRBJ1-5; 7 bases map to TRBD1. The CDR3 runs to 14 residues. Per the germline V gene, CDR1 is DFQATT and CDR2 is SNEGSKA (reference sequence). This CDR3 is CSVRGTEGNQPQHF. CDR3 coding DNA: TGCAGTGTTAGAGGGACAGAGGGCAATCAGCCCCAGCATTTT.

This clonotype was detected only a few times. The chain recombines TRBV2 with TRBJ2-3; no reliable D call. The V gene's germline CDR1 is SNHLY and CDR2 FYNNEI. The CDR3 totals 13 residues. Trimming took off 11 bases at V and 4 bases at J, with 16 bases between the two ends. CDR3 residues: CAQSSEMADTQYF. The DNA for the CDR3 is TGTGCCCAGAGCTCCGAAATGGCAGATACGCAGTATTTT.

This clonotype was counted a few times. The chain employs TRBV14 and TRBJ2-6; D gene ambiguous. The germline V gene has CDR1 SGHDN and CDR2 FVKESK. The germline V and J ends were trimmed by 0 bases and 3 bases, with 3 bases remaining between them. The CDR3 covers 14 residues. CDR3 sequence (DNA): TGTGCCAGCAGCCAAGAACTTGGGGCCAACGTCCTGACTTTC. This codes for CASSQELGANVLTF. The entire variable domain, with the rest obtained from reference TRBV14 and TRBJ2-6, is as follows: EAGVTQFPSHSVIEKGQTVTLRCDPISGHDNLYWYRRVMGKEIKFLLHFVKESKQDESGMPNNRFLAERTGGTYSTLKVQPAELEDSGVYFCASSQELGANVLTFGAGSRLTVL.

V and J are TRBV9 and TRBJ2-7; TRBD2 aligns across 10 bases. CDR1 is SGDLS and CDR2 is YYNGEE in the germline V gene. V dropped 0 bases and J dropped 5; count of bases not matched to a gene: 5. CDR3 length: 15 amino acids. The CDR3 sequence is CASSVEGLALDEQYF. In DNA, the CDR3 is TGTGCCAGCAGCGTAGAGGGACTAGCGCTCGACGAGCAGTACTTC.

The rearrangement links TRBV7-3 to TRBJ2-1; TRBD2 agrees at 10 bases. Trimming at V came to 5 bases and at J to 9 bases, leaving 10 bases not matched to a gene. The CDR3 contains 15 residues. The germline gives CDR1 SGHTA, CDR2 FQGTGA. CDR3 loop: CASSPPGLALGEQFF. Here the CDR3 DNA reads TGTGCCAGCAGCCCCCCGGGACTAGCGCTCGGTGAGCAGTTCTTC.

The chain joins TRBV28 to TRBJ2-7; a possible D gene is TRBD1 (6 bases). This CDR3 has 14 amino acids. Germline V gene sequence: CDR1 MDHEN, CDR2 SYDVKM. Trimming removed 4 bases from V and 2 bases from J, with 12 bases in between. CDR3 DNA: TGTGCCAGCAGTTCTCCCGACAGGACCTACGAGCAGTACTTC. Translating gives CASSSPDRTYEQYF. Full variable domain (rest looked up from reference TRBV28 and TRBJ2-7): DVKVTQSSRYLVKRTGEKVFLECVQDMDHENMFWYRQDPGLGLRLIYFSYDVKMKEKGDIPEGYSVSREKKERFSLILESASTNQTSMYLCASSSPDRTYEQYFGPGTRLTVT.

V usage is TRBV4-2 and J usage is TRBJ2-1, with TRBD2 matching over 11 bases. This CDR3 has 18 amino acids. Germline CDR1 LGHNA, CDR2 YNFKEQ. V lost 0 bases, J lost 7 bases, and 11 bases stayed unmatched. Here the CDR3 DNA reads TGTGCCAGCAGCCAAGATTTAAGGACTAGCGGGCTACAGAATGAGCAGTTCTTC. This translates into CASSQDLRTSGLQNEQFF.

J is TRBJ1-4 and V is TRBV6-1, with no clear D. This CDR3 contains 14 residues. Trimming stripped 5 bases from V and 8 bases from J, with 15 bases between. Germline-derived CDR1 and CDR2 are MNHNS and SASEGT. CDR3 loop: CASSSADEEEKLFF. The CDR3 DNA reads TGTGCCAGCAGTTCAGCCGACGAGGAAGAAAAACTGTTTTTT.

In this sample, this clonotype turned up a few times. The chain carries TRBV5-7 and TRBJ2-5, with D maybe TRBD2 (7 bases). With the DNA end fitting TRBJ2-7 better, the J assignment may be wrong. Being an ORF, TRBV5-7 has a function that is uncertain. The CDR3 consists of 14 residues. CDR3 DNA: TGTGCCAGCAGCTGTGAGGCGGGGGCCAACGAGCAGTACTTC. Translation: CASSCEAGANEQYF.

The chain links TRBV30 to TRBJ2-6; a possible D gene is TRBD1 (6 bases). The CDR3 runs to 18 residues. Trimming stripped 3 bases from V and 0 bases from J, with 18 bases between. The germline gives CDR1 GTSNPN, CDR2 SVGIG (reference sequence). The CDR3 reads CAWRIRDTKNSGANVLTF. The CDR3 nucleotides are TGTGCCTGGAGAATCCGGGACACTAAAAACTCTGGGGCCAACGTCCTGACTTTC.

The chain employs TRBV12-3 or TRBV12-4 and TRBJ1-2, with TRBD1 identical over 10 bases. V lost 11 bases, J lost 4 bases, and 10 bases stayed unmatched. The CDR3 contains 14 residues. The chain's CDR3 is CAGGGQGDSYGYTF. The CDR3 DNA is TGTGCCGGCGGAGGACAGGGGGACTCCTATGGCTACACCTTC.

This sequence joins TRBV6-1 and TRBJ2-4, with 9 bases identical to TRBD2. The J call may be in error: the DNA end matches TRBJ2-5 better. CDR3 size: 17 residues. Germline V gene lookup returns CDR1 MNHNS and CDR2 SASEGT. The CDR3 DNA follows: TGTGCCAGCAGCCCCGCGGGAGGGTTCATCCCGCCGGAGACCCAGTACTTC. It codes for CASSPAGGFIPPETQYF.

A few counts support this clonotype. In nucleotides, the CDR3 is TGTGCCAGCAGCGTAATTGAGACCACCTATAACTATGGCTACACCTTC. Translation gives CASSVIETTYNYGYTF. J is TRBJ1-2 and V is TRBV9; no reliable D call. The length of the CDR3 is 16 residues. Per the germline V gene, CDR1 is SGDLS and CDR2 is YYNGEE. V lost 1 base and J 1 base, leaving 14 bases between the germline ends.

This clonotype was seen just once. V gene TRBV7-2 combines with J gene TRBJ2-7; D uncertain. Germline CDR1 SGHTA, CDR2 FQGNSA. CDR3 length equals 13 residues. Trimming shortened V by 1 base and J by 7 bases, and 11 bases separated the two germline ends. The CDR3 loop is CASSLVRVGEQYF. CDR3 sequence (DNA): TGTGCCAGCAGCTTAGTTCGAGTCGGTGAGCAGTACTTC.